This TCR beta chain emerged from a study of cytomegalovirus exposure and HLA in healthy donors. Overall study context: Assignment to the Caucasian-associated ancestry cluster applied to approximately 80% of the approximately 420 genotyped donors. The study, taken as a whole, reports: Through in vitro validation, three CMV-associated chains were shown to be specific for CMV antigens. The classifier was said to identify cytomegalovirus status with high specificity and sensitivity.

Remarks on this clone: Its cognate antigen is unknown.

CDR1 is SNHLY, CDR2 FYNNEI, per germline. V lost 4 bases and J lost 4, with 5 bases in between. CDR3 length: 12 residues. This PCR relied on a set of 60 Vbeta primers and 13 Jbeta primers. Authors' processing steps: A follow-up analysis tallied 86 million or so unique TCR beta chains, 8.5 million to 14 million shared. The assay was immunoSEQ multiplex PCR, and TCRdb's table has in-frame clones only and misses some. The V and J calls and clone size come from that table; D and trimming were worked out from the DNA. The sample includes fewer than 110,000 clones, 75% to 85% of them seen just once. The specimen sequenced was PBMCs. The chain combines TRBV2 with TRBJ1-3; D remains ambiguous. The TCR sequence derives from a woman aged 18-29 years in good health and CMV-seropositive. For the CDR3, the DNA is TGTGCCAGCAGTGTTGAGGGAAACACCATATATTTT. Residues: CASSVEGNTIYF. Drawing the rest from reference TRBV2 and TRBJ1-3, the complete variable domain is EPEVTQTPSHQVTQMGQEVILRCVPISNHLYFYWYRQILGQKVEFLVSFYNNEISEKSEIFDDQFSVERPDGSNFTLKIRSTKLEDSAMYFCASSVEGNTIYFGEGSWLTVV.